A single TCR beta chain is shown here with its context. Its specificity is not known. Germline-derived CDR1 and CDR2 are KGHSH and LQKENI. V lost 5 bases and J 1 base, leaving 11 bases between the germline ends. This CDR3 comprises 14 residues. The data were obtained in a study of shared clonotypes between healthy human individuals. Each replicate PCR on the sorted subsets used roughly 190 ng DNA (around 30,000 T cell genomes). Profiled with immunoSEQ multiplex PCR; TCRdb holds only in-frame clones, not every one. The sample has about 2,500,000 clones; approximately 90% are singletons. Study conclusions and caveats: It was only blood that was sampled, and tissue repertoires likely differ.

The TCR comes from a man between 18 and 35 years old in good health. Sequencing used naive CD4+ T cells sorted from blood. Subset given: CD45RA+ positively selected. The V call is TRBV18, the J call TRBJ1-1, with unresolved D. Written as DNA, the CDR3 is TGTGCCAGCTCATCCCAGGACCGGAACACTGAAGCTTTCTTT. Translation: CASSSQDRNTEAFF. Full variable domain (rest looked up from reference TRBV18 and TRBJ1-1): NAGVMQNPRHLVRRRGQEARLRCSPMKGHSHVYWYRQLPEEGLKFMVYLQKENIIDESGMPKERFSAEFPKEGPSILRIQQVVRGDSAAYFCASSSQDRNTEAFFGQGTRLTVV.